This T cell receptor (beta chain) was identified during a study of CD8 T cells in ankylosing spondylitis. In TCRdb, the 5' RACE reads were re-called with MiXCR into one record per CDR3 protein. This sample has some 92,000 distinct CDR3 sequences, with roughly 27% found just once. V dropped 5 bases and J dropped 9 bases, with 13 bases sitting between them. The germline gives CDR1 SQVTM, CDR2 ANQGSEA. This CDR3 has 11 amino acids. Comments on this clonotype: Its antigen remains unknown.

Findings and limits, study-wide: Earlier literature documents some of the motif variants in reactive arthritis synovial fluid and blood. Disease-linked clones bore a CD8+ phenotype and were relatively rare in peripheral blood.

The V and J genes are TRBV29-1 and TRBJ1-1; D is undetermined. Material: blood, either unsorted or a sorted T cell fraction (not recorded which). The origin of this receptor is a male donor with ankylosing spondylitis or in good health (not recorded which). CDR3 sequence: CSVNLMGKAFF. As DNA, the CDR3 is TGCAGCGTTAACCTAATGGGGAAAGCTTTCTTT. The whole variable domain, filled in from reference TRBV29-1 and TRBJ1-1, reads SAVISQKPSRDICQRGTSLTIQCQVDSQVTMMFWYRQQPGQSLTLIATANQGSEATYESGFVIDKFPISRPNLTFSTLTVSNMSPEDSSIYLCSVNLMGKAFFGQGTRLTVV.